These 25 T cell receptor beta chains originate from one sample sequenced in a study of blood T cell repertoires in COVID-19. Sequenced by immunoSEQ multiplex PCR; TCRdb stores in-frame clones only, minus some. This table holds 450,000 to 500,000 clones, 70% to 90% found once. Input material: peripheral blood. The receptors were sampled from a human donor in a cohort sampled during active COVID-19.

The CDR3 DNA reads TGTGCCAGCAGCGATTTCAGGGGATGGAAGGGCTACACCTTC. Its protein product is CASSDFRGWKGYTF. The chain carries TRBV9 and TRBJ1-2; maybe TRBD1 (6 bases). Deletions cut 3 bases from V and 8 bases from J, with 17 bases between. Germline V gene data show CDR1 as SGDLS and CDR2 as YYNGEE. CDR3 length: 14 amino acids.

The CDR3 DNA reads as TGTGCCAGCAGCCAAGAGGGGGCGGGAGGGCCCACAGATACGCAGTATTTT. Translating it yields CASSQEGAGGPTDTQYF. This rearrangement joins TRBV3-1 (or the pseudogene TRBV3-2) to TRBJ2-3, with 9 bases that match TRBD2. V was pared by 0 bases and J by 2 bases, with 6 bases of the junction left unmatched. CDR3 length equals 17 residues. Germline loops: CDR1 LGHDT, CDR2 YNNKEL (reference sequence).

The genes are TRBV18 and TRBJ2-1, with TRBD2 matching over 8 bases. Germline CDR1 is KGHSH and CDR2 is LQKENI. This CDR3 has 17 residues. After removal of 3 bases from V and 0 bases from J, the junction contained 7 bases not matched to a gene. The CDR3 DNA reads as TGTGCCAGCTCACCTTCAACGAGCGGGAGCTCCTACAATGAGCAGTTCTTC. It is translated as CASSPSTSGSSYNEQFF.

This clone has a single count. The genes are TRBV25-1 and TRBJ2-1, with TRBD2 matching over 9 bases. Germline V CDR1 and CDR2: MGHDK, SYGVNS. V lost 5 bases, J lost 9 bases, and 8 bases stayed unmatched. This CDR3 has 14 amino acids. Written as DNA, the CDR3 is TGTGCCAGCAGTATGGGACTAGCAGAGACTGAGCAGTTCTTC. Translated: CASSMGLAETEQFF.

J is TRBJ2-7 and V is TRBV7-2, with TRBD2 matching 10 bases. This CDR3 spans 15 amino acids. V lost 3 bases and J lost 3; bases outside the gene matches: 5. Germline V gene data show CDR1 as SGHTA and CDR2 as FQGNSA. DNA for the CDR3: TGTGCCAGCAGCTTGGATAGCGGGAGGAACTACGAGCAGTACTTC. It codes for CASSLDSGRNYEQYF.

The table lists this clone with many counts. The J gene is TRBJ2-2, the V gene TRBV19; TRBD1 matches at 7 bases. The CDR3 has 16 amino acids. The V segment lost 5 bases and the J segment 8 bases; nucleotides outside the gene matches: 14. Germline loops: CDR1 LNHDA, CDR2 SQIVND (reference sequence). The DNA of the CDR3 is TGTGCCAGTAGTTGGGGATCTGGGACAGAAGTGGGGGAGCTGTTTTTT. Its translation: CASSWGSGTEVGELFF.

The genes are TRBV4-3 and TRBJ1-6; D is uncertain. V was pared by 0 bases and J by 3 bases, with 15 bases between. This CDR3 is built from 18 residues. In germline, CDR1 is LGHNA, CDR2 YSLEER. The CDR3 DNA is TGCGCCAGCAGCCAAGATCGGGAGGAGGTAAACTATAATTCACCCCTCCACTTT. Its translation: CASSQDREEVNYNSPLHF.

This clone was observed at least ten times. This chain connects TRBV28 to TRBJ1-5, with D unclear. Deletions cut 4 bases from V and 3 bases from J, with 16 bases between. The CDR3 sequence is 16 residues long. Germline V CDR1 and CDR2: MDHEN, SYDVKM. The CDR3 sequence is CASSSTRGSLNQPQHF. The CDR3 DNA reads as TGTGCCAGCAGTTCCACCAGAGGGAGCCTCAATCAGCCCCAGCATTTT.

The CDR3 DNA sequence: TGTGCCAGCAGCTCAGGGGGCCTCGAGCAGTACTTC. It specifies CASSSGGLEQYF. The chain has TRBV7-3 and TRBJ2-7, with TRBD1 matching over 8 bases. V dropped 4 bases and J dropped 6; count of bases not matched to a gene: 2. The CDR3 is 12 amino acids. Germline V gives CDR1 SGHTA, CDR2 FQGTGA.

The V call is TRBV6-6, the J call TRBJ2-3; a possible D gene is TRBD2 (6 bases). V was clipped by 7 bases and J by 5 bases, with 19 bases between them. There are 15 residues in the CDR3. Germline lookup yields CDR1 MNHNY and CDR2 SVGAGI (reference sequence). In DNA form, the CDR3 reads TGTGCCAGCATCCCCCGAGGCGGGATCGTAGATACGCAGTATTTT. It yields the protein CASIPRGGIVDTQYF.

This chain uses TRBV18 with TRBJ1-2; TRBD1 is a possible D gene (5 bases). Germline V gives CDR1 KGHSH, CDR2 LQKENI. The V end was cut by 3 bases, the J end by 3 bases, with 14 bases between. The CDR3 is 15 amino acids. Here the CDR3 DNA reads TGTGCCAGCTCACCCGTCGGGGGTACGTACTATGGCTACACCTTC. Its translation: CASSPVGGTYYGYTF. The full variable domain, with the rest looked up from reference TRBV18 and TRBJ1-2, is NAGVMQNPRHLVRRRGQEARLRCSPMKGHSHVYWYRQLPEEGLKFMVYLQKENIIDESGMPKERFSAEFPKEGPSILRIQQVVRGDSAAYFCASSPVGGTYYGYTFGSGTRLTVV.

This chain links TRBV7-2 with TRBJ1-2; 10 positions match TRBD1. The CDR3 covers 15 residues. Trimming removed 5 bases from V and 7 bases from J; junction bases left unmatched: 10. From germline, CDR1 is SGHTA and CDR2 FQGNSA. CDR3 loop: CASSILTGGFGGYTF. Written as DNA, the CDR3 is TGTGCCAGCAGCATACTGACAGGGGGCTTTGGTGGCTACACCTTC. The variable domain in full, with the rest retrieved from reference TRBV7-2 and TRBJ1-2, is GAGVSQSPSNKVTEKGKDVELRCDPISGHTALYWYRQSLGQGLEFLIYFQGNSAPDKSGLPSDRFSAERTGGSVSTLTIQRTQQEDSAVYLCASSILTGGFGGYTFGSGTRLTVV.

The genes are TRBV6-6 and TRBJ2-1, with 8 bases lining up with TRBD2. Germline loops: CDR1 MNHNY, CDR2 SVGAGI (reference sequence). This CDR3 region has 15 residues. V was pared by 2 bases and J by 1 base, with 1 base of the junction left unmatched. The CDR3 DNA follows: TGTGCCAGCAGTTACGGACTAGCTTCCTACAATGAGCAGTTCTTC. This translates into CASSYGLASYNEQFF.

This clone was seen more than once but under ten times. J is TRBJ1-6 and V is TRBV21-1; TRBD1 is taken as the D call from the table, unchecked against the DNA. TRBV21-1 has pseudogene status. The CDR3 length is 24 residues. CDR3: CASSSPRAGRSGPPQSSYNSPLHF. The DNA for the CDR3 is TGTGCCAGCAGCTCCCCACGGGCAGGGCGATCGGGTCCTCCGCAAAGCTCCTATAATTCACCCCTCCACTTT.

V and J are TRBV30 and TRBJ2-3; D unresolved. This CDR3 has 15 residues. CDR1 is GTSNPN and CDR2 is SVGIG in the germline V gene (reference sequence). V was pared by 1 base and J by 2 bases, with 13 bases between. The CDR3 spells CAWSDKLKNTDTQYF. The CDR3 DNA is TGTGCCTGGAGTGACAAATTAAAAAACACAGATACGCAGTATTTT.

The chain couples TRBV6-1 to TRBJ1-5; no reliable D call. Between the trimmed V and J ends, which lost 6 bases and 2 bases, there was a span of 20 bases. This CDR3 has 17 residues. In germline, CDR1 is MNHNS, CDR2 SASEGT. The CDR3 DNA sequence: TGTGCCAGCAGGGAAAGGGATAAAGGGCGGGGCAATCAGCCCCAGCATTTT. Its protein product is CASRERDKGRGNQPQHF.

The CDR3 loop reads CASKVGTGTFQPQHF. CDR3 coding DNA: TGTGCCAGCAAGGTAGGGACAGGGACTTTTCAGCCCCAGCATTTT. This rearrangement joins TRBV5-5 to TRBJ1-5; 9 bases are shared with TRBD1. The CDR3 totals 15 residues. CDR1 SGHKS and CDR2 YYEKEE come from the germline V gene (reference sequence). V shed 6 bases, J shed 6 bases, and the junction held 10 bases outside the gene matches.

This chain uses TRBV5-1 with TRBJ2-4; no clear D. CDR3 size: 17 residues. The V gene's germline CDR1 is SGHRS and CDR2 YFSETQ. The V end lost 0 bases, the J end lost 1 base, and 14 bases lay between the germline ends. CDR3 region: CASSLGASSFAKNIQYF. Here the CDR3 DNA reads TGCGCCAGCAGCTTGGGGGCTTCTTCCTTTGCCAAAAACATTCAGTACTTC.

The V and J genes are TRBV11-3 and TRBJ1-1, with TRBD1 identical over 12 bases. Germline CDR1 and CDR2: SGHNT and YENEEA. V lost 3 bases to trimming and J lost 4 bases; unmatched junction nucleotides: 12. The CDR3 runs 18 residues. The CDR3 loop is CASSFGTGGGRSVTEAFF. CDR3 bases: TGTGCCAGCAGCTTCGGGACAGGGGGCGGGAGATCTGTCACTGAAGCTTTCTTT.

This clone was seen many times. The chain couples TRBV30 to TRBJ2-7, with 8 bases aligning to TRBD1. The CDR3 runs to 14 residues. Germline trimming cut 4 bases from V and 0 bases from J; bases unmatched to any gene: 5. Germline V CDR1 and CDR2: GTSNPN, SVGIG (reference sequence). Written as DNA, the CDR3 is TGTGCCTGGACACCCAGGGGGCTCTCCTACGAGCAGTACTTC. Translating it yields CAWTPRGLSYEQYF. Supplemented by reference TRBV30 and TRBJ2-7, the full variable domain reads SQTIHQWPATLVQPVGSPLSLECTVEGTSNPNLYWYRQAAGRGLQLLFYSVGIGQISSEVPQNLSASRPQDRQFILSSKKLLLSDSGFYLCAWTPRGLSYEQYFGPGTRLTVT.

The chain carries TRBV3-1 (or the pseudogene TRBV3-2) and TRBJ2-7, with TRBD2 as a possible D gene (7 bases). Per the germline V gene, CDR1 is LGHDT and CDR2 is YNNKEL (reference sequence). V gave up 4 bases and J gave up 1 base, with 26 bases separating them. The CDR3 has 19 amino acids. The CDR3 reads CASSPKGGLKVLDSYEQYF. CDR3 DNA: TGTGCCAGCAGCCCGAAGGGGGGACTAAAAGTCTTAGATTCCTACGAGCAGTACTTC.

This sequence joins TRBV6-5 and TRBJ1-2; possible D gene TRBD1, 5 bases. The V end was cut by 4 bases, the J end by 6 bases, with 6 bases between. The germline V gene has CDR1 MNHEY and CDR2 SVGAGI. This CDR3 has 11 amino acids. The CDR3 protein is CASSSDNGYTF. For the CDR3, the DNA is TGTGCCAGCAGTTCGGACAATGGCTACACCTTC.

The chain couples TRBV27 to TRBJ2-1; 7 bases are a match to TRBD1. Germline-derived CDR1 and CDR2 are MNHEY and SMNVEV (reference sequence). Trimming cost V 6 bases and J 6 bases; bases outside gene matches: 11. The CDR3 spans 15 residues. CDR3 DNA: TGTGCCAGCAGCTCCATAAAAACAGGGGCCAATGAGCAGTTCTTC. It codes for CASSSIKTGANEQFF.

V and J are TRBV18 and TRBJ2-2; the D gene is possibly TRBD2 (6 bases). The CDR3 is 15 amino acids. Trimming cost V 5 bases and J 1 base, with 11 bases left between them. CDR1 and CDR2 from the germline V gene are KGHSH and LQKENI. The CDR3 region has the DNA TGTGCCAGCTCAGGCCTAGCGCTGAACACCGGGGAGCTGTTTTTT. This gives the protein CASSGLALNTGELFF. Full variable domain (outside the CDR3, taken from reference TRBV18 and TRBJ2-2): NAGVMQNPRHLVRRRGQEARLRCSPMKGHSHVYWYRQLPEEGLKFMVYLQKENIIDESGMPKERFSAEFPKEGPSILRIQQVVRGDSAAYFCASSGLALNTGELFFGEGSRLTVL.

In this sample, this clone turned up a few times. V usage is TRBV2 and J usage is TRBJ1-6; the D is unclear. The length of the CDR3 is 15 residues. The V end lost 7 bases, the J end lost 6 bases, and 16 bases lay between the germline ends. In germline, CDR1 is SNHLY, CDR2 FYNNEI. The CDR3 spells CASKYSWSPNSPLHF. The CDR3 DNA follows: TGTGCCAGCAAATACTCCTGGAGCCCTAATTCACCCCTCCACTTT.